This TCR beta chain emerged from a study of blood T cells in healthy people across ages. Using a J-beta primer mix together with a sample-barcoded 5' primer, a second PCR was run for about 7 to 12 cycles. A template-switch adaptor that had 12 random nucleotides put a tag on each cDNA molecule. From the 5' RACE reads, TCRdb called clonotypes with MiXCR, one entry per CDR3 protein. The sample has roughly 800,000 distinct CDR3 sequences, about 62% seen once. Regarding the study as a whole: The study found more naive CD4+ cells and higher diversity in long-lived than aged donors.

About this clonotype itself: Its antigen is still unknown.

V was trimmed by 6 bases and J by 0 bases, leaving 8 bases between them. Looked up from germline, CDR1 is DFQATT and CDR2 is SNEGSKA (reference sequence). CDR3 length: 12 amino acids. This TCR was sampled from a man aged 30-40 years in good health. Sequenced sample: blood. The chain recombines TRBV20-1 with TRBJ1-2; the D is unclear. The CDR3 reads CSAPLTNYGYTF. In DNA, the CDR3 is TGCAGTGCCCCTCTTACTAACTATGGCTACACCTTC.